Each of the 26 T cell receptor beta chains below was sequenced from the same sample in a study of blood T cells in healthy people across ages. Through a sample-barcoded 5' primer and a J-beta primer mix, a second PCR was run for about 7 to 12 cycles. MiXCR was run by TCRdb on the 5' RACE reads, yielding one entry per CDR3 protein. The sample records approximately 900,000 distinct CDR3 sequences, under 35% being singletons. The sample was also reused in another study, on T cells of mothers and their children.

Sequencing used blood. These receptors were obtained from a woman aged 40 to 55 in good health.

Remarks on this clonotype: This may be a read error: a much more frequent sequence differs by one nucleotide. The chain couples TRBV20-1 to TRBJ2-5; 7 positions match TRBD2. The DNA end is more similar to TRBJ2-7, so the J call may be wrong. The germline V gene has CDR1 DFQATT and CDR2 SNEGSKA (reference sequence). The CDR3 contains 11 residues. CDR3 region: CSAIGGSEQYF. The CDR3 region has the DNA TGCAGTGCCATCGGGGGGAGCGAGCAGTACTTC.

Regarding this clonotype: It may be a read error: a sequence one base away is much more abundant. V gene TRBV28 combines with J gene TRBJ2-4; tentative D call: TRBD1 (5 bases). The J call may be incorrect, as the DNA end agrees better with TRBJ2-7. The CDR3 length is 15 residues. Germline values: CDR1 MDHEN, CDR2 SYDVKM. CDR3 protein: CASSFKGSGWHEQYF. The CDR3 nucleotides are TGTGCCAGCAGTTTCAAGGGGTCAGGCTGGCACGAGCAGTACTTC.

This clonotype was detected many times. This CDR3 reads CASSFSGDSNQPQHF. CDR3 DNA sequence: TGTGCCAGCAGCTTTTCAGGGGATAGCAATCAGCCCCAGCATTTT. The chain joins TRBV7-2 to TRBJ1-5; a possible D gene is TRBD1 (6 bases). V lost 3 bases and J lost 0, with 9 bases in between. The V gene's germline CDR1 is SGHTA and CDR2 FQGNSA. The CDR3 has 15 amino acids.

This clonotype appeared a few times. The rearrangement links TRBV27 to TRBJ1-6; D call uncertain. The CDR3 contains 12 residues. Germline assignment: CDR1 MNHEY and CDR2 SMNVEV (reference sequence). V was trimmed by 3 bases and J by 8 bases, leaving 5 bases between them. DNA for the CDR3: TGTGCCAGCAGTTTCCCCGATTCACCCCTCCACTTT. It yields the protein CASSFPDSPLHF.

This clonotype appeared a few times. A much bigger clone sits one base away, suggesting this may be a read error. The J gene is TRBJ2-7, the V gene TRBV2, with D perhaps TRBD1 (6 bases). Germline assignment: CDR1 SNHLY and CDR2 FYNNEI. The CDR3 consists of 14 residues. The CDR3 DNA sequence: TGTGTCAGCAGACCTATTAGGACAGTCTACGAGCAGTACTTC. It codes for CVSRPIRTVYEQYF.

The chain uses TRBV7-2 and TRBJ2-1, with 7 bases identical to TRBD2. Germline V gives CDR1 SGHTA, CDR2 FQGNSA. V shed 4 bases and J 7 bases; nucleotides not matched to a gene: 1. CDR3 length: 12 amino acids. CDR3 in amino acids: CASSWTRNEQFF. The CDR3 DNA sequence: TGTGCCAGCAGCTGGACTAGGAATGAGCAGTTCTTC.

This chain uses TRBV27 with TRBJ1-6; D unresolved. V was pared by 9 bases and J by 3 bases, with 12 bases between. The germline V gene has CDR1 MNHEY and CDR2 SMNVEV (reference sequence). The CDR3 contains 14 residues. DNA of the CDR3: TGTGCCAGTTCGAGTTTCGTCTATAATTCACCCCTCCACTTT. Encoded protein: CASSSFVYNSPLHF.

CDR3 bases: TGCAGTGCTGGGGACAGGGCAAGAGGGACCCAGTACTTC. It specifies CSAGDRARGTQYF. The chain joins TRBV20-1 to TRBJ2-5; 9 nucleotides match TRBD1. V lost 5 bases to trimming and J lost 7 bases; unmatched junction nucleotides: 8. The CDR3 runs 13 residues. Germline V gene lookup returns CDR1 DFQATT and CDR2 SNEGSKA (reference sequence).

As to this clonotype: This may arise from a read error, as a much more abundant clone is one base away. The chain employs TRBV29-1 and TRBJ2-3; the match to TRBD1 covers 8 bases. Germline values: CDR1 SQVTM, CDR2 ANQGSEA. The length of the CDR3 is 15 residues. The ends lost 4 bases at V and 2 bases at J; junction bases unmatched: 8. In DNA, the CDR3 is TGCAGCGTTGTCAGACAGGGGAAGGCCACAGATACGCAGTATTTT. Translation gives CSVVRQGKATDTQYF.

The chain uses TRBV20-1 and TRBJ2-7; 7 bases are shared with TRBD2. Germline trimming cut 6 bases from V and 2 bases from J; bases unmatched to any gene: 16. Germline CDR1 is DFQATT and CDR2 is SNEGSKA (reference sequence). This CDR3 region has 16 residues. The CDR3 spells CSARGLARGHPYEQYF. The CDR3 coding sequence is TGCAGTGCGCGGGGGTTAGCGAGAGGCCACCCCTACGAGCAGTACTTC.

This clonotype occurred once. Mismatch with germline at one junction end may stem from a read error. This chain joins TRBV28 and TRBJ1-1, with D unresolved. CDR1 MDHEN and CDR2 SYDVKM come from the germline V gene. CDR3 length: 12 residues. CDR3 residues: CVSSLPATEAFF. The CDR3 DNA reads as TGTGTCAGCAGTTTGCCAGCTACTGAAGCTTTCTTT.

This clonotype was found many times. CDR3 loop: CASGRGGGYGYTF. Written as DNA, the CDR3 is TGTGCCAGCGGCAGGGGCGGGGGGTATGGCTACACCTTC. The V call is TRBV6-6, the J call TRBJ1-2; a weak D match, TRBD1 (6 bases). The V end was cut by 8 bases, the J end by 5 bases, with 15 bases between. In germline, CDR1 is MNHNY, CDR2 SVGAGI (reference sequence). The CDR3 is made up of 13 amino acids.

The chain has TRBV12-1 and TRBJ1-4; the table gives TRBD1 as D, unverified against the DNA. TRBV12-1 is annotated as a pseudogene. The CDR3 has 14 amino acids. The CDR3 here is CASSQGQKNEKLFF. CDR3 in DNA: TGTGCCAGCAGCCAGGGACAGAAGAATGAAAAACTGTTTTTT.

This chain connects TRBV28 to TRBJ2-5; tentative D call: TRBD1 (5 bases). The ends were cut back, 6 bases at V and 11 bases at J, with 16 bases in the middle. In germline, CDR1 is MDHEN, CDR2 SYDVKM. The CDR3 totals 12 residues. The CDR3 DNA follows: TGTGCCAGCAGCGTCCGACAGTTAAGTCAGTACTTC. Residues: CASSVRQLSQYF.

The chain combines TRBV7-9 with TRBJ2-1; 8 bases are shared with TRBD2. This CDR3 is built from 16 residues. The V segment lost 1 base and the J segment 13 bases; nucleotides outside the gene matches: 15. The germline CDR1 and CDR2 sequences are SEHNR and FQNEAQ (reference sequence). CDR3 region: CASSLGVAGRRETQFF. CDR3 bases: TGTGCCAGCAGCTTAGGGGTAGCGGGGCGAAGGGAGACCCAGTTCTTC.

The chain couples TRBV29-1 to TRBJ2-5, with D possibly TRBD2 on 6 matching bases. Deletions cut 4 bases from V and 11 bases from J, with 26 bases between. The CDR3 is 15 amino acids. Germline CDR1 reads SQVTM; CDR2 reads ANQGSEA. For the CDR3, the DNA is TGCAGCGTTGGGCTCGGGGGAATCTCCTACAATGAGCAGTACTTC. Translating it yields CSVGLGGISYNEQYF.

A note on this clonotype: Since a much larger clone is just one base distant, this may be a read error. V gene TRBV4-3 combines with J gene TRBJ2-1, with no clear D. CDR1 LGHNA and CDR2 YSLEER come from the germline V gene. The CDR3 runs to 13 residues. Between the trimmed V and J ends, which lost 0 bases and 9 bases, there was a span of 9 bases. DNA of the CDR3: TGCGCCAGCAGCCAAGATGACCCTGGTGAGCAGTTCTTC. It encodes CASSQDDPGEQFF.

This clonotype was counted between two and nine times. A much more abundant neighbour one base away suggests this may be a read error. V gene TRBV28 combines with J gene TRBJ2-7; 12 bases line up with TRBD1. The germline gives CDR1 MDHEN, CDR2 SYDVKM. The CDR3 is made up of 15 amino acids. With 6 bases clipped from V and 3 bases from J, the junction kept 6 bases outside the gene matches. The CDR3 loop is CASRAGTGGFYEQYF. Written as DNA, the CDR3 is TGTGCCAGCAGAGCCGGGACAGGGGGCTTCTACGAGCAGTACTTC.

In regard to this clonotype: A much larger clone is a single base away; this may be a read error. The V and J genes are TRBV7-2 and TRBJ2-7, with a tentative D call TRBD1 (5 bases). Germline values: CDR1 SGHTA, CDR2 FQGNSA. CDR3 length: 15 residues. The CDR3 reads CASSTSRTPSYERYF. The CDR3, as DNA: TGTGCCAGCAGCACATCCAGGACACCCTCCTACGAGCGGTACTTC.

In its sample, this clonotype was seen many times. The chain is built from TRBV12-3 or TRBV12-4 and TRBJ2-7; 9 positions match TRBD2. CDR3 length: 14 residues. V lost 3 bases, J lost 7 bases, and 7 bases stayed unmatched. The CDR3 reads CASSLGLAGREQYF. The CDR3 DNA is TGTGCCAGCAGTTTGGGGCTAGCGGGGCGTGAGCAGTACTTC.

In this sample, this clonotype turned up a few times. The chain links TRBV6-1 to TRBJ1-1; 9 bases are shared with TRBD1. The V and J ends lost 1 base and 5 bases, in that order; junction bases with no gene match: 14. The germline CDR1 and CDR2 sequences are MNHNS and SASEGT. The CDR3 contains 18 residues. The CDR3 region is CASSEEAGTGSLLTEAFF. Written as DNA, the CDR3 is TGTGCCAGCAGTGAAGAGGCCGGGACAGGGTCCCTTCTTACTGAAGCTTTCTTT.

The chain combines TRBV19 with TRBJ1-5; TRBD1 matches at 10 bases. The CDR3 loop spans 13 amino acids. Germline CDR1 and CDR2: LNHDA and SQIVND (reference sequence). Losses at the gene ends were 4 bases for V and 6 bases for J; bases not matched to a gene: 0. CDR3 nucleotides: TGTGCCAGTAGTAGACAGGGGGCTCAGCCCCAGCATTTT. Its protein is CASSRQGAQPQHF.

As concerns this clonotype: A much bigger clone sits one base away, suggesting this may be a read error. This chain uses TRBV7-2 with TRBJ1-5; D gene uncertain. The V gene's germline CDR1 is SGHTA and CDR2 FQGNSA. CDR3 size: 15 residues. The CDR3 is CACSLVANGNQPQHF. CDR3 sequence (DNA): TGTGCCTGCAGCTTAGTCGCGAACGGCAATCAGCCCCAGCATTTT.

The V call is TRBV4-1, the J call TRBJ2-7, with a weak D call TRBD2 (5 bases). The V end lost 5 bases, the J end lost 3 bases, and 14 bases lay between the germline ends. The CDR3 totals 14 residues. From germline, CDR1 is MGHRA and CDR2 YSYEKL. The CDR3 spells CASSSQGSFYEQYF. The CDR3 DNA reads as TGCGCCAGCAGCAGCCAAGGGAGCTTCTACGAGCAGTACTTC.

This clonotype was observed a single time. The genes are TRBV27 and TRBJ2-5, with unresolved D. The better agreement between TRBJ2-7 and the DNA end casts doubt on the J call. The CDR3 consists of 13 residues. Germline CDR1 and CDR2: MNHEY and SMNVEV (reference sequence). The CDR3 DNA reads as TGTGCCAGCAGTTTGGAGATTTCCCACGAGCAGTACTTC. This gives the protein CASSLEISHEQYF.

This chain connects TRBV7-8 to TRBJ2-7; 11 bases match TRBD1. With V trimmed by 6 bases and J by 7 bases, 11 bases remained unmatched. The germline gives CDR1 SGHVS, CDR2 FQNEAQ. The CDR3 sequence is 15 residues long. The CDR3 spells CASRSPGTGGTEQYF. CDR3 coding DNA: TGTGCCAGCAGGTCCCCCGGGACAGGGGGGACGGAGCAGTACTTC.